This T cell receptor beta chain was captured by sequencing in a study of CD8+ T cells in alopecia areata. General study results and limits: Higher clonality and more expanded CD8+ clones appeared in lesional than normal scalp. Many expanded lesional clones stayed in scalp and blood while on tofacitinib. Whereas mice showed it more clearly, TCR sharing across patients was murkier, possibly because of HLA. Scalp clonality, along with expanded CD8+ clones among the top 100, was significantly decreased by tofacitinib.

On this clone itself: The antigen remains unidentified.

Described treatment: oral pan-JAK inhibitor, 5-10 mg twice daily. RNA was extracted and reverse transcribed into cDNA as the sequencing template. Produced via immunoSEQ multiplex PCR; TCRdb's table is partial and in-frame only. This table holds fewer than 110,000 clones, around 83% found once. CDR3 length: 12 amino acids. The germline CDR1 and CDR2 sequences are SGHAT and FQNNGV. The origin of this receptor is a human donor with alopecia areata. The sequencing used CD8+ T cells sorted from blood, collected at week 24, from a patient treated with tofacitinib. The rearrangement joins TRBV11-2 to TRBJ2-3, with D possibly being TRBD1 (6 bases). CDR3 bases: TGTGGGGCAGGGGAAGGGGCAGATACGCAGTATTTT. Amino acids: CGAGEGADTQYF.